A selection of T cell receptor beta chains follows, all from one sample in a study of T cells after yellow fever vaccination. TCRdb reanalysed the 5' RACE reads using MiXCR and keeps one entry per CDR3 protein. The sample shows 50,000 to 60,000 distinct CDR3 sequences, around 6.7% of them seen only once. The material sequenced was CD8+ T cells not binding an NS4B(214-222) dextramer, sorted from PBMCs, taken approximately 40 days after the first yellow fever vaccination. All receptors derive from a man between 18 and 29 years old who received the YFV17D yellow fever vaccine. The CDR3 runs from the conserved cysteine through the conserved F or W. The D gene is left open where the match is weak. Clone size is stated in some rows and not others, as once, few, many or a class when expanded.

TRBJ2-1 . many TRBV5-1 TGCGCCAGCAGCCCACACAGGGAGACGGACAATGAGCAGTTCTTC CASSPHRETDNEQFF
TRBJ2-2 . few TRBV7-9 TGTGCCAGCAGCCTAGGATCTGTCGGGGAGCTGTTTTTT CASSLGSVGELFF
TRBJ2-4 TRBD2 . TRBV7-8 TGTGCCAGCAGCCCGGTGACTAGCGGGGGGGTAGCCAAAAACATTCAGTACTTC CASSPVTSGGVAKNIQYF
TRBJ2-7 . . TRBV6-1 TGTGCCAGCAGCTCCCGGGACACGGATTCTTACGAGCAGTACTTC CASSSRDTDSYEQYF
TRBJ2-1 TRBD2 many TRBV4-3 TGCGCCAGCAGCCAAGGTACGGGGGGACCCGGAAAAGATGAGCAGTTCTTC CASSQGTGGPGKDEQFF
TRBJ1-2 TRBD1 many TRBV7-2 TGTGCCAGCAGCTCACGGGACAGGTTTAACTATGGCTACACCTTC CASSSRDRFNYGYTF
TRBJ2-5 TRBD1 many TRBV7-9 TGTGCCAGCAGCGTCGGGACAGCTTCCAGGGGGACCCAGTACTTC CASSVGTASRGTQYF
TRBJ2-1 TRBD2 . TRBV11-2 TGTGCCAGCAGTTTAACCGGGGGGGCATCCTACAATGAGCAGTTCTTC CASSLTGGASYNEQFF
TRBJ2-7 . many TRBV20-1 TGCAGTGCCCCACTTGGAGGACCTGGGGGGAACGAGCAGTACTTC CSAPLGGPGGNEQYF
TRBJ2-1 . . TRBV2 TGTGCCACCGTTGACAGAAACAATGAGCAGTTCTTC CATVDRNNEQFF
TRBJ2-1 TRBD1 many TRBV4-2 TGTGCCAGCAGCGGGCAAGGACAGGGACCGCATCAAAGCTCCTACAATGAGCAGTTCTTC CASSGQGQGPHQSSYNEQFF
TRBJ2-2 . . TRBV23-1 TGCGCCAGCAGTCATTCCCATCAAGTTGGACAGCGGAACACCGGGGAGCTGTTTTTT CASSHSHQVGQRNTGELFF
TRBJ2-1 . many TRBV7-9 TGTGCCAGCAGCACACCGGGACACGGGGAATACAATGAGCAGTTCTTC CASSTPGHGEYNEQFF
TRBJ2-5 TRBD2 . TRBV10-3 TGTGCCATCAGTGATCTACTAGCGGGGGATGAAGAGACCCAGTACTTC CAISDLLAGDEETQYF
TRBJ2-3 . many TRBV28 TGTGCCAGCACCGACGAGGGACACCGAAATACGCAGTATTTT CASTDEGHRNTQYF
TRBJ2-2 TRBD2 many TRBV5-1 TGCGCCAGCAGCTCCGCTAGCGGGGGGGCCGTGGACGGGGAGCTGTTTTTT CASSSASGGAVDGELFF
TRBJ2-7 TRBD1 few TRBV5-4 TGTGCCAGCAGCTGGGGGGACAGGGTTTACGAGCAGTACTTC CASSWGDRVYEQYF
TRBJ1-4 . few TRBV4-3 TGCGCCAGCAGCCAAGAGGGTTGGGGGGCGGATGAAAAACTGTTTTTT CASSQEGWGADEKLFF
TRBJ1-1 . many TRBV25-1 TGTGCCAGCAGTGAATTAGAGTTGAACACTGAAGCTTTCTTT CASSELELNTEAFF
TRBJ2-7 TRBD1 . TRBV10-3 TGTGCCATCAGTGAGTCGACGGCGAGTTCGGGACAGGGGGCCTACGAGCAGTACTTC CAISESTASSGQGAYEQYF
TRBJ1-5 . few TRBV28 TGTGCCACCTCCATCCCGGGAGCCACCACCCCTAGCAATCAGCCCCAGCATTTT CATSIPGATTPSNQPQHF
TRBJ1-1 . few TRBV4-1 TGCGCCAGCAGCCCAAAAATCGGCTCCGGGGGCCCTGAAGCTTTCTTT CASSPKIGSGGPEAFF
TRBJ2-5 . few TRBV4-1 TGCGCCAGCAGCCAATGGGCTGACAGTACCCTAATGGAGACCCAGTACTTC CASSQWADSTLMETQYF